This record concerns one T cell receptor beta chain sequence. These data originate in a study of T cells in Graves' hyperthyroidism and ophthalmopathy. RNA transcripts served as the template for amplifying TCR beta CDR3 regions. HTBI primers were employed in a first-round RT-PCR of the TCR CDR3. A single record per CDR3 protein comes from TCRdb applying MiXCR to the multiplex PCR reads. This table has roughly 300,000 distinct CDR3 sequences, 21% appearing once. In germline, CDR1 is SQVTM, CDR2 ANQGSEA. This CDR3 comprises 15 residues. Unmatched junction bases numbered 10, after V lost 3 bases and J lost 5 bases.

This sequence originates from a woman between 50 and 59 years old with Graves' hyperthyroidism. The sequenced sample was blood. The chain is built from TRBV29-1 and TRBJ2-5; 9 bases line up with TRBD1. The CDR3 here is CSVEGTGRPGETQYF. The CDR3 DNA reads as TGCAGCGTTGAGGGGACAGGGCGGCCCGGGGAGACCCAGTACTTC. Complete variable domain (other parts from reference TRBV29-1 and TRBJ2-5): SAVISQKPSRDICQRGTSLTIQCQVDSQVTMMFWYRQQPGQSLTLIATANQGSEATYESGFVIDKFPISRPNLTFSTLTVSNMSPEDSSIYLCSVEGTGRPGETQYFGPGTRLLVL.